The 13 T cell receptor beta chains listed next were all sequenced from one sample in a study of shared clonotypes between healthy human individuals (dated by TCRdb to the early 2020s). Libraries came from the immunoSEQ multiplex PCR assay. Imported from immuneACCESS, the table was reduced by TCRdb to in-frame sequences with V and J called. These copies leave out some clones; in studies compared against another copy, an unresolved V gene accounts for under half, and the cause of the remainder is not known. Counted in this sample were about 600,000 clones; less than 97% of them appeared once. Over 0.09% of the sample belongs to the ten largest clones. For the CD8 naive samples, CD45RO-negative cells were positively selected for CCR7, yielding a CD45RA+CCR7+ population from which TemRA cells were excluded. Material for sequencing was naive CD8+ T cells sorted from blood. This specimen's cell subset or site label, interpreted: CD45RA+CCR7+. These receptor sequences come from a young woman in good health.

The V call is TRBV10-1, the J call TRBJ2-2; no firm D call. Germline CDR1 reads WNHNN; CDR2 reads SYGVQD (reference sequence). Trimming removed 3 bases from V and 5 bases from J, with 7 bases in between. The CDR3 totals 13 residues. CDR3 nucleotides: TGCGCCAGCAGTGATTGGGAAACCGGGGAGCTGTTTTTT. Protein product: CASSDWETGELFF.

The table lists this clone with a few counts. The chain has TRBV4-1 and TRBJ1-5; perhaps TRBD1 as D (5 bases). Trimming removed 5 bases from V and 0 bases from J, with 8 bases in between. This CDR3 comprises 14 residues. Germline CDR1 reads MGHRA; CDR2 reads YSYEKL. CDR3 residues: CASSAGASNQPQHF. In DNA, the CDR3 is TGCGCCAGCAGCGCCGGGGCTAGCAATCAGCCCCAGCATTTT.

The rearrangement links TRBV2 to TRBJ1-3; D unresolved. The V gene lost 9 bases and the J gene lost 2 bases, with 11 bases spanning the gap. CDR3 length equals 13 residues. Germline CDR1 and CDR2: SNHLY and FYNNEI. Written as DNA, the CDR3 is TGTGCCAGACTCCAAGAGACTGGAAACACCATATATTTT. Translating it yields CARLQETGNTIYF. Variable domain in full (rest from reference TRBV2 and TRBJ1-3): EPEVTQTPSHQVTQMGQEVILRCVPISNHLYFYWYRQILGQKVEFLVSFYNNEISEKSEIFDDQFSVERPDGSNFTLKIRSTKLEDSAMYFCARLQETGNTIYFGEGSWLTVV.

This chain uses TRBV10-1 with TRBJ2-7; D might be TRBD1 (6 bases). The V and J ends lost 2 bases and 3 bases respectively, with 11 bases between them. Looked up from germline, CDR1 is WNHNN and CDR2 is SYGVQD (reference sequence). This CDR3 is built from 14 residues. The CDR3 region has the DNA TGCGCCAGCAGTGAGGTGGGGACAAACTACGAGCAGTACTTC. It translates to CASSEVGTNYEQYF.

The V call is TRBV6-5, the J call TRBJ2-3; possibly TRBD1 for D (6 bases). V was shortened by 6 bases and J by 2 bases, with 12 bases between the two germline ends. The CDR3 extends over 14 amino acids. The V gene's germline CDR1 is MNHEY and CDR2 SVGAGI. The CDR3 region has the DNA TGTGCCAGCAGGTTGGACAGATTCACAGATACGCAGTATTTT. Protein: CASRLDRFTDTQYF.

The chain carries TRBV28 and TRBJ2-1; 7 bases match TRBD2. With V trimmed by 5 bases and J by 5 bases, 6 bases remained unmatched. Germline V gene data show CDR1 as MDHEN and CDR2 as SYDVKM. The CDR3 runs 14 residues. CDR3 sequence: CASSLPGTNNEQFF. The DNA for the CDR3 is TGTGCCAGCAGTCTACCCGGGACTAACAATGAGCAGTTCTTC.

V usage is TRBV7-2 and J usage is TRBJ2-7; D is perhaps TRBD1 or TRBD2 (7 bases each). Looked up from germline, CDR1 is SGHTA and CDR2 is FQGNSA. V shed 5 bases and J shed 3 bases, with 20 bases lying between them. The CDR3 runs to 16 residues. The CDR3 DNA reads TGTGCCAGCAGCCCAGGGGAGGGGGCGCACATCTACGAGCAGTACTTC. Translation gives CASSPGEGAHIYEQYF. Full variable domain (remainder filled in from reference TRBV7-2 and TRBJ2-7): GAGVSQSPSNKVTEKGKDVELRCDPISGHTALYWYRQSLGQGLEFLIYFQGNSAPDKSGLPSDRFSAERTGGSVSTLTIQRTQQEDSAVYLCASSPGEGAHIYEQYFGPGTRLTVT.

This chain connects TRBV4-2 to TRBJ2-1; TRBD2 matches 10 bases. V lost 1 base, J lost 0 bases, and 9 bases stayed unmatched. The CDR3 contains 19 residues. Per the germline V gene, CDR1 is LGHNA and CDR2 is YNFKEQ. The CDR3 DNA sequence: TGTGCCAGCAGCCAAGTTTCGCTAGCGGGAGCCACCTCCTACAATGAGCAGTTCTTC. Translated: CASSQVSLAGATSYNEQFF.

This clone showed up just once. The J gene is TRBJ2-7, the V gene TRBV10-3; D is possibly TRBD2 (5 bases). The CDR3 covers 16 residues. From germline, CDR1 is ENHRY and CDR2 SYGVKD. The V and J ends lost 5 bases and 2 bases respectively, with 19 bases between them. The CDR3 sequence is CAISKGGSDSPYEQYF. CDR3 sequence (DNA): TGTGCCATCAGTAAAGGAGGATCGGATTCCCCCTACGAGCAGTACTTC.

The rearrangement uses TRBV6-5 and TRBJ2-5; no firm D call. The germline CDR1 and CDR2 sequences are MNHEY and SVGAGI. The V and J ends lost 10 bases and 5 bases respectively, with 11 bases between them. The CDR3 has 11 amino acids. The CDR3 spells CATHYGETQYF. CDR3 coding DNA: TGTGCCACCCACTACGGGGAGACCCAGTACTTC.

This chain joins TRBV9 and TRBJ1-1; no clear D. The V end was cut by 4 bases, the J end by 1 base, with 17 bases between. The germline CDR1 and CDR2 sequences are SGDLS and YYNGEE. The CDR3 contains 16 residues. The CDR3 nucleotides are TGTGCCAGCAGCCCCCGTGGAGGCAGTCCGAACACTGAAGCTTTCTTT. Protein sequence: CASSPRGGSPNTEAFF.

The table lists this clone with a few counts. In DNA form, the CDR3 reads TGTGCCAGCAGCCGCGGACAGGCAGGCTACACCTTC. It encodes CASSRGQAGYTF. This sequence joins TRBV25-1 and TRBJ1-2; TRBD1 matches at 7 bases. Per the germline V gene, CDR1 is MGHDK and CDR2 is SYGVNS. The CDR3 loop spans 12 amino acids. The V segment lost 6 bases and the J segment 8 bases; nucleotides outside the gene matches: 6.

The chain links TRBV10-3 to TRBJ1-2, with TRBD1 identical over 7 bases. Germline V gene sequence: CDR1 ENHRY, CDR2 SYGVKD. Trimming cost V 4 bases and J 3 bases; bases outside gene matches: 11. This CDR3 has 16 amino acids. DNA for the CDR3: TGTGCCATCAGTGTGCGCCAGGGGGACATCTACTATGGCTACACCTTC. Translation gives CAISVRQGDIYYGYTF.